These 18 T cell receptor delta chains were sequenced from one sample in a study of gamma-delta T cells after stem cell transplantation. TCRdb reanalysed the RT-PCR reads with CATT. The data hold some 1,700 delta-chain clones, with 1.5% to 2% observed a single time. Sequencing was performed on gamma-delta T cells. Receptor source: a human donor. It is not recorded whose cells these are; they may come from a transplant donor.

About this clone itself: For this DNA, TCRdb reports the protein of a much larger clone, which diverges at residue 15, most likely from a read error; the protein presented here is translated directly from the DNA. The V gene is TRDV2, the J gene TRDJ1; tentative D call: TRDD3 (6 bases). The CDR3 runs 18 residues. CDR1 and CDR2 (germline): GEAIGNYY, EKD. The CDR3: CACDTVLGTPLYTDELIF. The CDR3 bases are TGTGCCTGTGACACCGTTCTGGGGACGCCCTTGTACACCGATGAACTCATCTTT.

This clone has a handful of counts. The V and J genes are TRDV2 and TRDJ1; no firm D call. Germline CDR1 is GEAIGNYY and CDR2 is EKD. The CDR3 loop spans 14 amino acids. V lost 3 bases and J lost 4, with 14 bases in between. CDR3 DNA sequence: TGTGCCTGTGACCCGTTAGGAGGTAGCGATAAACTCATCTTT. Protein product: CACDPLGGSDKLIF.

This clone occurred a few times. TCRdb pairs this DNA with a much larger clone's protein that differs at residue 5, likely a read error; the protein shown was translated from the DNA. This sequence joins TRDV2 and TRDJ1, with 13 bases matching TRDD3. CDR3 size: 21 residues. After removal of 3 bases from V and 0 bases from J, the junction contained 18 bases not matched to a gene. The V gene's germline CDR1 is GEAIGNYY and CDR2 EKD. CDR3 coding DNA: TGTGCCTGTGACGCCGTGATACTGGGGGATACGTCCAACCCGTACACCGATAAACTCATCTTT. Protein: CACDAVILGDTSNPYTDKLIF.

The table lists this clone with a few counts. TCRdb attributes to this sequence the protein of a much larger clone, which differs from the DNA translation at residue 4; a read error is likely, and the protein displayed is translated from the DNA. This chain uses TRDV2 with TRDJ1; 12 positions match TRDD3. The CDR3 contains 18 residues. Germline assignment: CDR1 GEAIGNYY and CDR2 EKD. This CDR3 is CACGTLDSGGYDTDKLIF. CDR3 DNA: TGTGCCTGTGGCACCTTGGATTCTGGGGGATACGACACCGATAAACTCATCTTT.

Judged by abundance, this clone is medium-sized. A far larger clone is one nucleotide away, so this likely arose from a read error. V usage is TRDV2 and J usage is TRDJ1, with TRDD3 matching 7 bases. Germline-derived CDR1 and CDR2 are GEAIGNYY and EKD. The CDR3 covers 15 residues. This CDR3 is CARDTLGAYTDKLIF. Written as DNA, the CDR3 is TGTGCCCGTGACACGCTGGGGGCCTACACCGATAAACTCATCTTT.

Of note for this clone: It differs at one base from a far larger clone, so likely a read error. V and J are TRDV2 and TRDJ1; 7 nucleotides line up with TRDD3. Germline CDR1 is GEAIGNYY and CDR2 is EKD. The CDR3 runs 14 residues. The CDR3 loop reads CACDPWGLTDKPIF. In DNA form, the CDR3 reads TGTGCCTGTGACCCCTGGGGGCTCACCGATAAACCCATCTTT.

This clone ranks as medium-sized. A far larger clone lies a single base away; this is likely a read error. The sample contains more than one DNA sequence encoding this CDR3. The V call is TRDV2, the J call TRDJ1; TRDD3 agrees at 7 bases. The CDR3 spans 15 residues. Looked up from germline, CDR1 is GEAIGNYY and CDR2 is EKD. The DNA for the CDR3 is TGCGCCTGTGACACGCTGGGGGCCTACACCGATAAACTCATCTTT. Protein: CACDTLGAYTDKLIF.

This clone was counted only a few times. The protein recorded in TCRdb matches a much larger clone and deviates from this DNA's translation at residue 10, suggesting a read error; the protein here is obtained by translating the DNA. This chain connects TRDV2 to TRDJ1; a weak D match, TRDD3 (6 bases). The CDR3 loop spans 19 amino acids. The V and J ends lost 3 bases and 0 bases respectively, with 25 bases between them. Germline values: CDR1 GEAIGNYY, CDR2 EKD. CDR3 region: CACDALGGRVDLYTDKLIF. CDR3 nucleotide sequence: TGTGCCTGTGACGCCCTAGGGGGACGGGTCGACCTTTACACCGATAAACTCATCTTT.

The CDR3 is CACDTVVRGGYGEPTDKLIF. For the CDR3, the DNA is TGTGCCTGTGACACCGTGGTCCGCGGGGGATACGGGGAACCCACCGATAAACTCATCTTT. The genes are TRDV2 and TRDJ1; 10 bases are a match to TRDD3. The CDR3 runs 20 residues. Germline V CDR1 and CDR2: GEAIGNYY, EKD. V dropped 0 bases and J dropped 1; count of bases not matched to a gene: 16.

Concerning this clone: TCRdb pairs this DNA with a much larger clone's protein that differs at residue 5, likely a read error; the protein shown was translated from the DNA. Other DNA sequences in this specimen translate into the identical CDR3. The chain is built from TRDV2 and TRDJ1; TRDD3 aligns across 12 bases. Looked up from germline, CDR1 is GEAIGNYY and CDR2 is EKD. The CDR3 is 15 residues long. DNA of the CDR3: TGTGCCTGTGACACTTTACTGGGGGATACCGGTAAACTCATCTTT. Amino acids: CACDTLLGDTGKLIF.

This clone has just a few counts. The mismatch at residue 11 between this DNA's translation and the TCRdb protein of a much larger clone likely reflects a read error; the protein shown is translated from the DNA. The chain recombines TRDV2 with TRDJ1; 9 nucleotides line up with TRDD3. CDR3 length: 16 amino acids. Germline V lookup: CDR1 GEAIGNYY, CDR2 EKD. The ends lost 3 bases at V and 3 bases at J; junction bases unmatched: 10. CDR3 DNA sequence: TGTGCCTGTGACGTACTGGGGGAGAAATACGCCGATAAACTCATCTTT. Protein product: CACDVLGEKYADKLIF.

In this sample, this clone turned up many times. A far larger clone is only one base removed, so a read error is likely. This chain joins TRDV1 and TRDJ1; TRDD3 aligns across 7 bases. This CDR3 has 18 amino acids. Germline V gene sequence: CDR1 TSWWSYY, CDR2 QGS. Unmatched junction bases numbered 21, after V lost 5 bases and J lost 6 bases. The CDR3 reads CALGIDTGESQLGYKLIF. CDR3 DNA sequence: TGTGCTCTTGGGATCGATACTGGGGAATCCCAACTGGGATATAAACTCATCTTT.

A note on this clone: TCRdb records a much larger clone's protein for this DNA, with a difference at residue 5 that likely arises from a read error; the protein given is the translation of the DNA. This chain links TRDV2 with TRDJ1, with D possibly being TRDD3 (5 bases). CDR3 size: 18 residues. Per germline, CDR1 GEAIGNYY and CDR2 EKD. Trimming left V 3 bases short and J 2 bases short, with 24 bases between. CDR3: CACDPVAGGPDKTDKLIF. CDR3 nucleotides: TGTGCCTGTGACCCTGTGGCAGGGGGGCCGGATAAAACCGATAAACTCATCTTT.

This clone was recorded at least ten times. A far larger clone is one nucleotide away, so this likely arose from a read error. The gene calls are TRDV2 and TRDJ1, with 8 bases identical to TRDD3. Germline values: CDR1 GEAIGNYY, CDR2 EKD. This CDR3 region has 17 residues. The CDR3 nucleotides are TGTGCCTGTGACACGGTAGCTGGGGGACCCTACACCAATAAACTCATCTTT. Encoded protein: CACDTVAGGPYTNKLIF.

This clone was recorded at least ten times. The TCRdb record carries a much larger clone's protein, which differs from this DNA's translation at residue 8; a read error is the likely cause, and the protein listed here is the DNA translation. The rearrangement joins TRDV3 to TRDJ3, with D tentatively TRDD2 (5 bases). Trimming shortened V by 0 bases and J by 5 bases, and 11 bases separated the two germline ends. CDR3 length: 15 residues. Germline CDR1 TVYSNPD, CDR2 GDNSRS (reference sequence). The CDR3 DNA reads as TGTGCCTTTAGCTTATCTTCCCGGGACACCCGACAGATGTTTTTC. Amino acids: CAFSLSSRDTRQMFF.

Of note for this clone: TCRdb has a much larger clone's protein, which differs at residue 19 from the translation of this DNA, likely because of a read error; what is shown is the protein translated from the DNA. The rearrangement uses TRDV2 and TRDJ1, with 10 bases matching TRDD3. Per germline, CDR1 GEAIGNYY and CDR2 EKD. The CDR3 is 20 amino acids. CDR3 bases: TGTGCCTGTGACACCGTGGTCCGCGGGGGATACGTGGGGCACACCGATAAACTCACCTTT. Encoded protein: CACDTVVRGGYVGHTDKLTF.

In regard to this clone: The protein given by TCRdb reflects a much larger clone and differs at residue 16 from this DNA's translation, likely from a read error; the protein shown is the DNA's translation. The CDR3 sequence: CACDTVILGDTSNPYADKLIF. CDR3 DNA sequence: TGTGCCTGTGACACCGTGATACTGGGGGATACGTCCAACCCGTACGCCGATAAACTCATCTTT. V gene TRDV2 combines with J gene TRDJ1, with 13 bases fitting TRDD3. In germline, CDR1 is GEAIGNYY, CDR2 EKD. The V and J ends lost 0 bases and 3 bases, in that order; junction bases with no gene match: 18. This CDR3 has 21 residues.

With regard to this clone: The protein TCRdb gives is from a much larger clone and does not agree with this DNA's translation at residue 16, likely a read error; the protein shown here comes from the DNA. The chain combines TRDV3 with TRDJ1; 12 nucleotides agree with TRDD3. There are 18 residues in the CDR3. Germline V gives CDR1 TVYSNPD, CDR2 GDNSRS (reference sequence). The CDR3 DNA reads as TGTGCCTTTAGGCCGGTTCTTTACTGGGGGATACTCACCGATAAACCCATCTTT. Translation gives CAFRPVLYWGILTDKPIF.